A selection of T cell receptor beta chains follows, all from one sample in a study of blood T cell repertoires in COVID-19. The table came from immunoSEQ multiplex PCR; TCRdb's copy has only in-frame clones and leaves some out. This table has 200,000 to 250,000 clones, 80% to 90% appearing once. Sequencing was carried out using PBMCs or T cells enriched from blood (not recorded which). The receptors come from a man in his forties or fifties who had been exposed to COVID-19. The CDR3 runs from the conserved cysteine through the conserved F or W. The order of the fields is CDR3 protein, CDR3 DNA, V gene, J gene, clone size, D gene. The D gene is left open where the match is weak. Not all rows give a size; the values are once, few, many and, for expanded clones, a class.

CDR3 protein: CASRGQSSGNTIYF
CDR3 DNA: TGCGCCAGCAGGGGACAGAGCTCTGGAAACACCATATATTTT
V gene: TRBV5-1
J gene: TRBJ1-3
clone size: .
D gene: TRBD1

CDR3 protein: CASSPGQGANEKLFF
CDR3 DNA: TGTGCCAGCAGCCCAGGACAGGGCGCTAATGAAAAACTGTTTTTT
V gene: TRBV7-9
J gene: TRBJ1-4
clone size: .
D gene: TRBD1

CDR3 protein: CASSQPLGRGSSGANVLTF
CDR3 DNA: TGTGCCAGCAGCCAACCGCTCGGGAGGGGATCCTCTGGGGCCAACGTCCTGACTTTC
V gene: TRBV14
J gene: TRBJ2-6
clone size: once
D gene: TRBD2

CDR3 protein: CASSRGSTGGSEKLFF
CDR3 DNA: TGCGCCAGCAGCCGAGGATCGACAGGGGGCTCTGAAAAACTGTTTTTT
V gene: TRBV4-1
J gene: TRBJ1-4
clone size: .
D gene: TRBD1

CDR3 protein: CASRTGGHSNTGELFF
CDR3 DNA: TGTGCCAGCAGAACAGGTGGGCACTCGAACACCGGGGAGCTGTTTTTT
V gene: TRBV28
J gene: TRBJ2-2
clone size: .
D gene: .

CDR3 protein: CASSLAPGQGSSGNTIYF
CDR3 DNA: TGTGCCAGCAGCTTAGCGCCGGGACAGGGGTCCTCTGGAAACACCATATATTTT
V gene: TRBV7-9
J gene: TRBJ1-3
clone size: .
D gene: TRBD1

CDR3 protein: CASSESRVRTEAFF
CDR3 DNA: TGTGCCAGCAGTGAAAGCAGGGTTAGGACTGAAGCTTTCTTT
V gene: TRBV28
J gene: TRBJ1-1
clone size: .
D gene: .

CDR3 protein: CASRTGVDTQYF
CDR3 DNA: TGTGCCAGCAGAACAGGGGTGGATACGCAGTATTTT
V gene: TRBV28
J gene: TRBJ2-3
clone size: .
D gene: TRBD1

CDR3 protein: CASSQTSGSATDTQYF
CDR3 DNA: TGTGCCAGCAGCCAAACTAGCGGGAGTGCCACAGATACGCAGTATTTT
V gene: TRBV3-1/TRBV3-2
J gene: TRBJ2-3
clone size: .
D gene: TRBD2

CDR3 protein: CASGVGQGNTGELFF
CDR3 DNA: TGTGCTAGTGGTGTGGGACAGGGGAACACCGGGGAGCTGTTTTTT
V gene: TRBV12-5
J gene: TRBJ2-2
clone size: .
D gene: TRBD1

CDR3 protein: CASSQDRGFSGNTIYF
CDR3 DNA: TGTGCCAGCAGCCAAGACAGGGGTTTCTCTGGAAACACCATATATTTT
V gene: TRBV7-9
J gene: TRBJ1-3
clone size: .
D gene: TRBD1

CDR3 protein: CASWAAGATSTDTQYF
CDR3 DNA: TGTGCCAGCTGGGCCGCAGGCGCTACCAGCACAGATACGCAGTATTTT
V gene: TRBV7-8
J gene: TRBJ2-3
clone size: .
D gene: .

CDR3 protein: CASLLRGGVKAFF
CDR3 DNA: TGTGCCAGCCTCCTCCGGGGCGGGGTGAAAGCTTTCTTT
V gene: TRBV7-2
J gene: TRBJ1-1
clone size: .
D gene: .

CDR3 protein: CASSSGGGPRRNQPQHF
CDR3 DNA: TGTGCCAGCAGCTCGGGGGGGGGTCCCCGGCGCAATCAGCCCCAGCATTTT
V gene: TRBV5-8
J gene: TRBJ1-5
clone size: .
D gene: .

CDR3 protein: CASSQGDRLSTIYF
CDR3 DNA: TGCGCCAGCAGCCAAGGAGACAGGTTGAGCACCATATATTTT
V gene: TRBV4-1
J gene: TRBJ1-3
clone size: .
D gene: .

CDR3 protein: CASSFPGRGNTQYF
CDR3 DNA: TGTGCCAGCAGTTTCCCCGGGAGGGGGAATACGCAGTATTTT
V gene: TRBV28
J gene: TRBJ2-3
clone size: .
D gene: TRBD2

CDR3 protein: CASITQGQYRNEQFF
CDR3 DNA: TGTGCCAGCATCACACAGGGGCAGTACCGGAATGAGCAGTTCTTC
V gene: TRBV7-9
J gene: TRBJ2-1
clone size: .
D gene: TRBD1

CDR3 protein: CASSQEHGGIATNEKLFF
CDR3 DNA: TGTGCCAGCAGCCAGGAGCATGGGGGCATAGCAACTAATGAAAAACTGTTTTTT
V gene: TRBV4-2
J gene: TRBJ1-4
clone size: .
D gene: .

CDR3 protein: CASSLSRGPGEKLFF
CDR3 DNA: TGTGCCAGCAGCCTGAGCAGGGGGCCGGGCGAAAAACTGTTTTTT
V gene: TRBV11-2
J gene: TRBJ1-4
clone size: .
D gene: TRBD1

CDR3 protein: CAWSAGLTGNEQFF
CDR3 DNA: TGTGCCTGGAGTGCCGGACTCACTGGAAATGAGCAGTTCTTC
V gene: TRBV30
J gene: TRBJ2-1
clone size: .
D gene: .

CDR3 protein: CASSPGGDRGYNSPLHF
CDR3 DNA: TGTGCCAGCAGCCCGGGTGGGGACAGGGGCTATAATTCACCCCTCCACTTT
V gene: TRBV5-6
J gene: TRBJ1-6
clone size: few
D gene: TRBD1

CDR3 protein: CASSSLFRRPGNSPLHF
CDR3 DNA: TGTGCCAGCAGTTCCCTTTTTCGTCGCCCGGGGAATTCACCCCTCCACTTT
V gene: TRBV27
J gene: TRBJ1-6
clone size: .
D gene: .

CDR3 protein: CASSPPGGETQYF
CDR3 DNA: TGTGCCAGCAGCCCCCCCGGGGGGGAGACCCAGTACTTC
V gene: TRBV3-1/TRBV3-2
J gene: TRBJ2-5
clone size: .
D gene: TRBD2

CDR3 protein: CASTLGPGGQETQYF
CDR3 DNA: TGTGCCAGCACCTTGGGGCCAGGGGGTCAGGAGACCCAGTACTTC
V gene: TRBV28
J gene: TRBJ2-5
clone size: .
D gene: TRBD1

CDR3 protein: CASSQVRGAKYYEQYF
CDR3 DNA: TGCGCCAGCAGCCAAGTACGGGGGGCTAAGTACTACGAGCAGTACTTC
V gene: TRBV4-1
J gene: TRBJ2-7
clone size: .
D gene: .

CDR3 protein: CASSPWGGGNQPQHF
CDR3 DNA: TGTGCCAGCAGCCCATGGGGGGGAGGCAATCAGCCCCAGCATTTT
V gene: TRBV7-9
J gene: TRBJ1-5
clone size: few
D gene: .

CDR3 protein: CASSYFGGSYNSPLHF
CDR3 DNA: TGTGCCAGCAGTTACTTCGGGGGCTCCTATAATTCACCCCTCCACTTT
V gene: TRBV6-6
J gene: TRBJ1-6
clone size: .
D gene: .

CDR3 protein: CSASLPPGYGYTF
CDR3 DNA: TGCAGTGCTAGTCTCCCTCCGGGGTATGGCTACACCTTC
V gene: TRBV20-1
J gene: TRBJ1-2
clone size: .
D gene: .

CDR3 protein: CASSPVGTAYNSPLHF
CDR3 DNA: TGTGCCAGCTCACCGGTGGGGACAGCTTATAATTCACCCCTCCACTTT
V gene: TRBV18
J gene: TRBJ1-6
clone size: .
D gene: TRBD1

CDR3 protein: CASSVRVSETQYF
CDR3 DNA: TGTGCCAGCAGTGTACGGGTATCGGAGACCCAGTACTTC
V gene: TRBV2
J gene: TRBJ2-5
clone size: many
D gene: .

CDR3 protein: CAWSAKDRGFQPQHF
CDR3 DNA: TGTGCCTGGAGTGCTAAAGACAGGGGGTTTCAGCCCCAGCATTTT
V gene: TRBV30
J gene: TRBJ1-5
clone size: once
D gene: TRBD1

CDR3 protein: CATSDWRGTANQPQHF
CDR3 DNA: TGTGCCACCAGTGATTGGAGAGGGACAGCTAATCAGCCCCAGCATTTT
V gene: TRBV24-1
J gene: TRBJ1-5
clone size: .
D gene: TRBD1

CDR3 protein: CASSYSDKNTEAFF
CDR3 DNA: TGTGCCAGCAGTTACTCCGACAAGAACACTGAAGCTTTCTTT
V gene: TRBV6-5
J gene: TRBJ1-1
clone size: .
D gene: .

CDR3 protein: CASGFGASVYETQYF
CDR3 DNA: TGTGCTAGTGGTTTTGGGGCTAGCGTTTACGAGACCCAGTACTTC
V gene: TRBV12-5
J gene: TRBJ2-5
clone size: .
D gene: .

CDR3 protein: CASSSYSLSTEAFF
CDR3 DNA: TGTGCCAGCAGCTCATACAGTCTAAGCACTGAAGCTTTCTTT
V gene: TRBV5-6
J gene: TRBJ1-1
clone size: .
D gene: .

CDR3 protein: CASALQGAGKNIQYF
CDR3 DNA: TGTGCCAGCGCACTGCAGGGGGCAGGCAAAAACATTCAGTACTTC
V gene: TRBV28
J gene: TRBJ2-4
clone size: once
D gene: TRBD1

CDR3 protein: CASSLRVFDTQYF
CDR3 DNA: TGTGCCAGTAGTCTGAGAGTTTTTGATACGCAGTATTTT
V gene: TRBV19
J gene: TRBJ2-3
clone size: few
D gene: .

CDR3 protein: CASSLTTLGQFYNSPLHF
CDR3 DNA: TGTGCCAGCAGCTTAACGACGCTCGGACAGTTCTATAATTCACCCCTCCACTTT
V gene: TRBV7-3
J gene: TRBJ1-6
clone size: .
D gene: .

CDR3 protein: CAWNRCIGQVFCNSPLHF
CDR3 DNA: TGTGCCTGGAATAGATGTATCGGACAGGTCTTTTGTAATTCACCCCTCCACTTT
V gene: TRBV30
J gene: TRBJ1-6
clone size: .
D gene: TRBD1

CDR3 protein: CASSTDRGRGETQYF
CDR3 DNA: TGCGCCAGCAGCACAGACAGGGGGCGCGGGGAGACCCAGTACTTC
V gene: TRBV5-1
J gene: TRBJ2-5
clone size: .
D gene: TRBD1

CDR3 protein: CASSSGTEYEKLFF
CDR3 DNA: TGCGCCAGCAGCTCCGGGACAGAATATGAAAAACTGTTTTTT
V gene: TRBV5-1
J gene: TRBJ1-4
clone size: .
D gene: TRBD1

CDR3 protein: CASSKGHWDTEAFF
CDR3 DNA: TGTGCCAGTAGTAAGGGACACTGGGACACTGAAGCTTTCTTT
V gene: TRBV19
J gene: TRBJ1-1
clone size: few
D gene: .

CDR3 protein: CATYRPGDNEQFF
CDR3 DNA: TGTGCCACTTATCGACCGGGAGACAATGAGCAGTTCTTC
V gene: TRBV6-5
J gene: TRBJ2-1
clone size: .
D gene: .

CDR3 protein: CAISEKAGGRETQYF
CDR3 DNA: TGTGCCATCAGTGAGAAAGCGGGGGGGCGGGAGACCCAGTACTTC
V gene: TRBV10-3
J gene: TRBJ2-5
clone size: once
D gene: TRBD2

CDR3 protein: CASSQDTWERSGDSTDTQYF
CDR3 DNA: TGTGCCAGCAGCCAAGATACGTGGGAGAGGAGCGGGGATAGCACAGATACGCAGTATTTT
V gene: TRBV3-1/TRBV3-2
J gene: TRBJ2-3
clone size: .
D gene: TRBD2

CDR3 protein: CASSVESSTLHF
CDR3 DNA: TGTGCCAGCAGTGTGGAGTCTTCGACCCTCCACTTT
V gene: TRBV2
J gene: TRBJ1-6
clone size: .
D gene: .

CDR3 protein: CASRSSERARAFF
CDR3 DNA: TGCGCCAGCAGATCCTCTGAGAGGGCTCGAGCTTTCTTT
V gene: TRBV5-1
J gene: TRBJ1-1
clone size: .
D gene: .

CDR3 protein: CATQAPEVLPYNEQFF
CDR3 DNA: TGTGCCACTCAAGCCCCAGAGGTACTACCTTACAATGAGCAGTTCTTC
V gene: TRBV10-3
J gene: TRBJ2-1
clone size: once
D gene: .

CDR3 protein: CASSNRGAKPQHF
CDR3 DNA: TGTGCCAGTAGCAACAGGGGGGCTAAGCCCCAGCATTTT
V gene: TRBV19
J gene: TRBJ1-5
clone size: .
D gene: TRBD1

CDR3 protein: CASSSRTGYEKLFF
CDR3 DNA: TGTGCCAGCAGTTCCCGGACAGGGTATGAAAAACTGTTTTTT
V gene: TRBV2
J gene: TRBJ1-4
clone size: .
D gene: TRBD1

CDR3 protein: CASSYLGQGTEKLFF
CDR3 DNA: TGTGCCAGCAGTTACCTGGGACAGGGGACTGAAAAACTGTTTTTT
V gene: TRBV3-1/TRBV3-2
J gene: TRBJ1-4
clone size: .
D gene: TRBD1

CDR3 protein: CATSDFTGGAETQYF
CDR3 DNA: TGTGCCACCAGTGATTTCACAGGGGGCGCGGAGACCCAGTACTTC
V gene: TRBV24-1
J gene: TRBJ2-5
clone size: .
D gene: TRBD1

CDR3 protein: CASSPRQGRGNTEAFF
CDR3 DNA: TGTGCCAGCAGCCCACGGCAGGGTAGAGGGAACACTGAAGCTTTCTTT
V gene: TRBV13
J gene: TRBJ1-1
clone size: once
D gene: .